The source of this T cell receptor beta chain is a study of blood T cells in healthy people across ages (dated by TCRdb to the mid-2010s). General notes on the study: In model experiments, roughly one uniquely barcoded TCR beta cDNA molecule per two T cells was captured by template switching. To track age-related changes in TCR beta repertoire diversity, the study relied on deep sequencing normalized with unique cDNA molecular identifiers. Two additional independent replicas of 1 million unique cDNA reads from the same blood draw were analyzed for two donors (one aged 18 to 29 and one aged 80 or older). The donors were divided into four age groups: young (average around 16 years), middle-aged (about 39), aged (about 60) and long-lived (roughly 86). To avoid experimental bias, donors of different ages were spread randomly across the sequencing lanes.

Library preparation used 5' RACE. TCRdb records Illumina HiSeq 2500 as the sequencer. A second PCR of about 6 to 11 cycles was performed with a sample-barcoded 5' primer and a J-beta primer mix. Each TCR beta cDNA molecule received a unique molecular identifier from a template-switch 5' adaptor carrying 12 random nucleotides. At least 2.5 million CDR3-containing paired-end reads were obtained from each sample. The Mint cDNA synthesis kit, primed by a TRBC-specific oligonucleotide, was used to synthesize first-strand cDNA from all RNA. All cDNA was treated with uracil-DNA glycosylase and then went through a first 18-cycle PCR with the universal primers M1SS and BC2_uni_R. Turning to the authors' computational methods: Each sample was normalized by randomly selecting 1 million high-quality reads, each carrying a distinct molecular identifier. Reads with shared molecular identifiers were discarded instead of being binned into consensus sequences. CDR3 identification, clonotype clustering and error correction used MiTCR with a Q25 quality threshold and the strictest error-elimination algorithm. Lower-bound total TCR beta diversity was estimated with a nonparametric unseen species model using Euler transformation. TCRdb redid the processing of the public reads, applying fastp at Q25 and MiXCR, and retained in-frame beta chains. For every CDR3 protein sequence, its rows merge into one entry that carries the most common genes and DNA. These V and J calls originate from TCRdb's pipeline instead of the authors' own analysis. This sample is represented by hundreds of thousands of distinct CDR3 sequences; 45% to 70% of them were singletons. Of the sample, 20% to 30% is held by the ten largest clones.

The CDR3 starts with the cysteine, ends with the phenylalanine, and has 17 residues. Only the CDR3 DNA stays, 51 bases, in frame from base 1. The germline V gene provides CDR1 SGHRS and CDR2 YFSETQ. The trim is 0 bases for V and 0 bases for J, with a gap of 14 bases between the germline ends. Broader findings and caveats from the paper: Because the CMV infection status of the donors was unknown, age-related changes in expanded clonotypes may potentially have been confounded. Observed TCR beta diversity per million T cells fell roughly linearly with age, and a significant reduction was already apparent by age roughly 40. The percentage of naive T cells measured by flow cytometry correlated strongly with observed TCR beta diversity. The long-lived group showed more naive CD4+ T cells, fewer expanded clones and increased TCR diversity than the aged group, suggesting age selection. Estimates of total diversity from one million sequenced T cells were regarded as lower bounds and underestimates. Conclusive comparison of naive and antigen-experienced compartments was prevented by the profiling of bulk unsorted PBMCs.

This clonotype was detected only a few times. This clone's antigen is unknown. Base qualities are not recorded, but no much larger clone differs from it by a single base. The roughly 39 donors, aged 6 to 90 years, were systemically healthy Caucasian individuals from Russia. About 10 milliliters of peripheral blood were drawn from each donor into EDTA-treated Vacutainer tubes. Ficoll-Paque density-gradient centrifugation was used to isolate PBMCs, with at least 6.5 million obtained per sample. Trizol reagent was used to extract total RNA from the PBMCs, yielding at least 5.5 micrograms per sample. The percentages of naive CD45RAhigh/CD27high T cells were determined by flow cytometry on a PBMC aliquot from every donor.

The sequence came from a man in his forties or fifties in good health. The chain joins TRBV5-1 to TRBJ2-3; the D segment cannot be called with confidence. Sequenced material: blood. The DNA reads as follows: TGCGCCAGCAGCTTGGATGGCAGAGTAACTAGCACAGATACGCAGTATTTT. This is translated as CASSLDGRVTSTDTQYF. The variable domain in full, with residues beyond the CDR3 obtained from the reference TRBV5-1 and TRBJ2-3 genes, is KAGVTQTPRYLIKTRGQQVTLSCSPISGHRSVSWYQQTPGQGLQFLFEYFSETQRNKGNFPGRFSGRQFSNSRSEMNVSTLELGDSALYLCASSLDGRVTSTDTQYFGPGTRLTVL.